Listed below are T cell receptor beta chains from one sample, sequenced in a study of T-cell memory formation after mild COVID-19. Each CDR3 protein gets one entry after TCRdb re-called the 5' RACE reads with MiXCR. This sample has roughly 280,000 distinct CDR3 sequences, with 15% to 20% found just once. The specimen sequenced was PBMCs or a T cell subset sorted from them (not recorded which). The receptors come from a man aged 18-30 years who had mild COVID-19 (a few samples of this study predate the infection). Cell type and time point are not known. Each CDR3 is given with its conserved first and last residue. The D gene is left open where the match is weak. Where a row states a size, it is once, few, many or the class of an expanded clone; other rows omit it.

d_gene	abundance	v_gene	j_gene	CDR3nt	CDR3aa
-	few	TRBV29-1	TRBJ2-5	TGCAGCGCCCGCCGGCAAGAGACCCAGTACTTC	CSARRQETQYF
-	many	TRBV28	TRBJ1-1	TGTGCCAGCAGTACCTACACTGAAGCTTTCTTT	CASSTYTEAFF
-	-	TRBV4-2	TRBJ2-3	TGTGCCAGCAGCCGTGGTATGACAGCAAGCACAGATACGCAGTATTTT	CASSRGMTASTDTQYF
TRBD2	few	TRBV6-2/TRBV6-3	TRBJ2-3	TGTGCCAGCAGCACCGTAGCGGGGGGCGGCACAGATACGCAGTATTTT	CASSTVAGGGTDTQYF
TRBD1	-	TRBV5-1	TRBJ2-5	TGCGCCAGCAGGGCCGGGACAGGGCAAGAGACCCAGTACTTC	CASRAGTGQETQYF
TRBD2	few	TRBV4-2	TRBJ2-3	TGTGCCAGCAGCCAAGATGCCCTAGCGGGGGTCCTCACAGATACGCAGTATTTT	CASSQDALAGVLTDTQYF
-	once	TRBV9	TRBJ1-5	TGTGCCAGCAGCGTAGAAGGTGGGAATCAGCCCCAGCATTTT	CASSVEGGNQPQHF
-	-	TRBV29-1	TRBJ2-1	TGCAGCGTTGGAGATGATGAGCAGTTCTTC	CSVGDDEQFF
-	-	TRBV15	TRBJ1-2	TGTGCCACCAGCAGAGATAGATCACATAACTATGGCTACACCTTC	CATSRDRSHNYGYTF
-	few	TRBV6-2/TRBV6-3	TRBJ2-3	TGTGCCAGCAGGCCACAGGGAACAGATACGCAGTATTTT	CASRPQGTDTQYF
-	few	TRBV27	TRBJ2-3	TGTGCCAGCAGTCCTCCGTGGGGGGGCCGTGATACGCAGTATTTT	CASSPPWGGRDTQYF
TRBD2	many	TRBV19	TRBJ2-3	TGTGCCAGTAGTATTGCCGGGACTAGCGGCACAGATACGCAGTATTTT	CASSIAGTSGTDTQYF
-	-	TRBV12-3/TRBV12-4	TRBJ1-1	TGTGCCAGCAACGTTATTATGGGTTGGGAGAAAGCTTTCTTT	CASNVIMGWEKAFF
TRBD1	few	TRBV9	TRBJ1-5	TGTGCCAGCAGCGCCCACAGGGGAGGGCAGCCCCAGCATTTT	CASSAHRGGQPQHF
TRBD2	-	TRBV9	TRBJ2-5	TGTGCCAGCAGCCCTCTAGCGGGGGTGGAGACACAGTACTTC	CASSPLAGVETQYF
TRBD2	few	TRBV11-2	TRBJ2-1	TGTGCCAGCACGGGGGGGTCCTACAATGAGCAGTTCTTC	CASTGGSYNEQFF
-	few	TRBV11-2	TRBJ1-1	TGTGCCAGCAGCTTACCGAAGATGAACACTGAAGCTTTCTTT	CASSLPKMNTEAFF
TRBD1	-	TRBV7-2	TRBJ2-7	TGTGCCAGCAGCTTAGGGCCGGGACAGGGTATCCACGAGCAGTACTTC	CASSLGPGQGIHEQYF
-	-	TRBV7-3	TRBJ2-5	TGTGCCAGCAGCTTGAGTCGGACGGGGGGCGGAGGAGAGACCCAGTACTTC	CASSLSRTGGGGETQYF
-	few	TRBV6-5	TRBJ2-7	TGTGCCAGCAGTTACGGTGGGACGGGGATTGGGGAGCAGTACTTC	CASSYGGTGIGEQYF
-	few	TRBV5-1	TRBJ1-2	TGCGCCAGCAGCTTGGGGTTCGTCCGGGAAGGCTACACCTTC	CASSLGFVREGYTF
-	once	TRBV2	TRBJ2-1	TGTGCCAGCAGAGACACCCGAAAGACATACAATGAGCAGTTCTTC	CASRDTRKTYNEQFF
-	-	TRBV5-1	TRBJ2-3	TGCGCCAGCAGCTACGACACAGATACGCAGTATTTT	CASSYDTDTQYF
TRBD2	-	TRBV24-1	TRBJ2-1	TGTGCCACCAGTGATCCCCACTCCCGGGGGGTCAATGAGCAGTTCTTC	CATSDPHSRGVNEQFF
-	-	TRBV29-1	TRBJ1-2	TGCAGCGTTGATAGGGGCTACACCTTC	CSVDRGYTF
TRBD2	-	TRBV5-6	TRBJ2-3	TGTGCCAGCAGCTTCGCTAGCGGGGGGGCTTGGGGTACGCAGTATTTT	CASSFASGGAWGTQYF
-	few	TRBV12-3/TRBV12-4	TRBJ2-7	TGTGCCAGCAGTTTAAAAGGCGAGCAGTACTTC	CASSLKGEQYF
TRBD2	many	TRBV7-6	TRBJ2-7	TGTGCCAGCAGCGCCGCTAGCGGGGGGGGCGAGCAGTACTTC	CASSAASGGGEQYF
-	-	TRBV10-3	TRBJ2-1	TGTGCCATCAGTGAGCCTCATAGTGGGGGGCCTGGGGATGAGCAGTTCTTC	CAISEPHSGGPGDEQFF
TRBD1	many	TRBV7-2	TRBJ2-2	TGTGCCAGCACTTGGACAGGGGGTCGAACCGGGGAGCTGTTTTTT	CASTWTGGRTGELFF
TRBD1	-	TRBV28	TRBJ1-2	TGTGCCAGCAGTTTGTCACAGGGGGCAAGAGGCTACACCTTC	CASSLSQGARGYTF
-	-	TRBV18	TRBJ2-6	TGTGCCAGCTCGCTGACAGAGGGCTCTGGGGCCAACGTCCTGACTTTC	CASSLTEGSGANVLTF
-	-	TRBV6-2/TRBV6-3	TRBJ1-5	TGTGCCAGCAATAACTGGGGGTTTCGTCAGCCCCAGCATTTT	CASNNWGFRQPQHF
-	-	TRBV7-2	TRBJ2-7	TGTGCCAGCACCTCGACGGGGCATGGAGGCGAGCAGTACTTC	CASTSTGHGGEQYF
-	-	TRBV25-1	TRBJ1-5	TGTGCCAGCAGGACGAGGATGTATAGCAATCAGCCCCAGCATTTT	CASRTRMYSNQPQHF
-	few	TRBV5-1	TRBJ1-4	TGCGCCAGCAGCTTGGAACAGGATGAAAAACTGTTTTTT	CASSLEQDEKLFF
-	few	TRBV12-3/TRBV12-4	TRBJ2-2	TGTGCCAGCAGTCCGGGCCACCGGCAAGGGGAGCTGTTTTTT	CASSPGHRQGELFF
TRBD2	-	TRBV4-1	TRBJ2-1	TGCGCCAGCAGGCCACCTAGCGGGGGGGCCGCTGAGCAGTTCTTC	CASRPPSGGAAEQFF
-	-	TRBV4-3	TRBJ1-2	TGCGCCAGCAGCCCGAACTTGGGGAGGAAGGATGGCTACACCTTC	CASSPNLGRKDGYTF
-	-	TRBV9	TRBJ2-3	TGTGCCAGCAGCACCGACGAGGGGCGCACAGATACGCAGTATTTT	CASSTDEGRTDTQYF